This paragraph covers one TCR beta chain sequence. The antigen is unknown. TCR beta VDJ and CDR3 were profiled, and genomic DNA was the template. TCRdb itself ran the reads through MiXCR, one entry per CDR3 protein. The data hold some 140,000 distinct CDR3 sequences, with around two fifths observed a single time. This specimen belongs to a study of CD8+CD57+ T cells in acquired aplastic anemia. At the level of the study: Yields of DNA that came from sorted CD4+ and CD8+ cells averaged roughly 3.3 ug. Among healthy donors, CD4+ cells averaged roughly 11 million reads.

General study findings and limits: Some 31 sequences, all CD8+ CDR3, were shared between patients and controls. Patients and controls were not found to differ significantly in CD8+ Simpson's diversity.

With 2 bases clipped from V and 8 bases from J, the junction kept 6 bases outside the gene matches. This CDR3 contains 15 residues. Per germline, CDR1 MGHDK and CDR2 SYGVNS. The sequenced sample consisted of sorted CD4+, CD8+, or CD8+CD57+ T cells (not recorded which) from PBMCs. The TCR sequence derives from a human donor in good health, serving as a control. The chain has TRBV25-1 and TRBJ1-4, with TRBD1 matching over 9 bases. CDR3 in amino acids: CASSEGDRVYEKLFF. The CDR3 nucleotides read TGTGCCAGCAGTGAAGGGGACAGGGTGTACGAAAAACTGTTTTTT.